The clone carrying this TCR beta chain was seen many times. As yet, its antigen is unknown. The data originate from a study of T cell clonality in common variable immunodeficiency. Overall study results and limits: Compared with controls, CVID subjects had fewer shared TCRbeta clones.

Sequenced by immunoSEQ multiplex PCR; TCRdb stores in-frame clones only, minus some. Sampling found roughly 42,000 clones, none seen once. The specimen was peripheral blood mononuclear cells. The receptor was isolated from a person aged 18 to 70 in good health.

The CDR3 spells CSARDPSDRGYGYTF. Incomplete CDR3 DNA: TGCAGTGCTAGAGATCCCTCGGACAGGGGCTATGGC. The V gene is TRBV20-1, the J gene TRBJ1-2, with 9 bases identical to TRBD1. The read ends 3 residues early relative to the CDR3; the germline J gene fills the gap. V shed 0 bases, J shed 4 bases, and the junction held 6 bases outside the gene matches. Germline V gene data show CDR1 as DFQATT and CDR2 as SNEGSKA (reference sequence). The CDR3 loop spans 15 amino acids.